One and the same sample provided the 28 T cell receptor beta chains below, sequenced in a study of human T cells and chemical hapten exposure. Time point here: patch test 3, about 24 weeks after DPC sensitization. Treatment noted: therapeutic diphenylcyclopropenone sensitization with weekly scalp DPC. TCRdb called the RACE reads again in MiXCR, with one record for every CDR3 protein. The repertoire includes under 200,000 distinct CDR3 sequences, 28% of them detected once, and around 2.3% sits in the top ten. The sample here was whole blood, taken in connection with sensitization to the hapten diphenylcyclopropenone (DPC). The source of these receptors is a woman aged 18-29 years with alopecia areata. Some clones in this sample may be carry-over from other donors' samples.

The CDR3 loop reads CASSWDLSTYEQYF. The CDR3 DNA reads as TGCGCCAGCAGCTGGGACCTGTCGACCTACGAGCAGTACTTC. The genes are TRBV5-1 and TRBJ2-7; perhaps D is TRBD1 or TRBD2 (5 bases each). The CDR3 contains 14 residues. Germline CDR1 SGHRS, CDR2 YFSETQ. Trimming removed 3 bases from V and 2 bases from J, with 12 bases in between.

The chain uses TRBV5-4 and TRBJ2-7; D is ambiguous. The V end lost 5 bases, the J end lost 4 bases, and 13 bases lay between the germline ends. The CDR3 totals 13 residues. CDR1 is SGHNT, CDR2 YYREEE, per germline (reference sequence). CDR3: CASSDDRVYEQYF. CDR3 bases: TGTGCCAGCAGTGACGATAGGGTTTACGAGCAGTACTTC.

This clonotype was counted many times. The chain combines TRBV9 with TRBJ1-2; a weak D match, TRBD1 (5 bases). The CDR3 totals 14 residues. The germline gives CDR1 SGDLS, CDR2 YYNGEE. Trimming left V 0 bases short and J 5 bases short, with 11 bases between. The CDR3 bases are TGTGCCAGCAGCGTAGAGACAGATCTTTATGGCTACACCTTC. This codes for CASSVETDLYGYTF.

The chain joins TRBV29-1 to TRBJ1-2; 11 positions match TRBD1. V gave up 2 bases and J gave up 5 bases; unmatched junction bases: 4. Germline CDR1 and CDR2: SQVTM and ANQGSEA. The CDR3 loop spans 14 amino acids. In nucleotides, the CDR3 is TGCAGCGTTGAAACCGGACAGGGGGCTTATGGCTACACCTTC. As protein: CSVETGQGAYGYTF.

In nucleotides, the CDR3 is TGTGCCAGCAGCATTAGCGGGAACGAGCAGTACTTC. Its protein is CASSISGNEQYF. The chain joins TRBV25-1 to TRBJ2-7; 8 bases are a match to TRBD2. The CDR3 sequence is 12 residues long. Unmatched junction bases numbered 3, after V lost 6 bases and J lost 5 bases. Germline assignment: CDR1 MGHDK and CDR2 SYGVNS.

This clonotype was detected ten times or more. The chain has TRBV3-1 and TRBJ1-2, with a weak D call TRBD1 (5 bases). The CDR3 length is 12 residues. Germline CDR1 and CDR2: LGHDT and YNNKEL (reference sequence). The V end lost 4 bases, the J end lost 8 bases, and 11 bases lay between the germline ends. CDR3 in amino acids: CASSPGHGGYTF. The CDR3 DNA sequence: TGTGCCAGCAGCCCAGGACACGGAGGCTACACCTTC.

V and J are TRBV7-3 and TRBJ2-7; D gene unclear. This CDR3 comprises 14 residues. CDR1 is SGHTA, CDR2 FQGTGA, per germline. The germline V and J ends were trimmed by 6 bases and 2 bases, with 14 bases remaining between them. The CDR3, as DNA: TGTGCCAGCAGTCCACACGACGGACCCTACGAGCAGTACTTC. It translates to CASSPHDGPYEQYF. Looking up the rest from reference TRBV7-3 and TRBJ2-7 gives the full variable domain: GAGVSQTPSNKVTEKGKYVELRCDPISGHTALYWYRQSLGQGPEFLIYFQGTGAADDSGLPNDRFFAVRPEGSVSTLKIQRTERGDSAVYLCASSPHDGPYEQYFGPGTRLTVT.

A few counts support this clonotype. The rearrangement links TRBV9 to TRBJ2-5, with 9 bases identical to TRBD2. J was trimmed by 3 bases and V by 2 bases; bases with no gene match: 2. CDR1 SGDLS and CDR2 YYNGEE come from the germline V gene. The CDR3 has 14 residues. In DNA, the CDR3 is TGTGCCAGCAGCGTGAGCGGGGGGAAAGAGACCCAGTACTTC. This codes for CASSVSGGKETQYF.

J is TRBJ2-3 and V is TRBV5-1; D uncertain. CDR3 length: 14 residues. Germline values: CDR1 SGHRS, CDR2 YFSETQ. Trimming stripped 0 bases from V and 5 bases from J, with 10 bases between. The CDR3 loop is CASSLGQTGDTQYF. DNA for the CDR3: TGCGCCAGCAGCTTGGGACAAACGGGAGATACGCAGTATTTT.

This clonotype was observed a handful of times. The chain has TRBV7-9 and TRBJ1-2; D might be TRBD1 (5 bases). Germline CDR1 is SEHNR and CDR2 is FQNEAQ (reference sequence). The germline V and J ends were trimmed by 5 bases and 8 bases, with 12 bases remaining between them. This CDR3 is built from 12 residues. CDR3 nucleotides: TGTGCCAGCAGCCTAGACGACAGAGGCTACACCTTC. Amino acid sequence: CASSLDDRGYTF.

The chain carries TRBV4-1 and TRBJ1-1, with TRBD1 matching 9 bases. V dropped 1 base and J dropped 4; count of bases not matched to a gene: 4. The CDR3 is 15 amino acids. Germline V gene lookup returns CDR1 MGHRA and CDR2 YSYEKL. The CDR3 DNA is TGCGCCAGCAGCCAAGGAGACAGGGGGGCCACTGAAGCTTTCTTT. This codes for CASSQGDRGATEAFF.

The rearrangement joins TRBV7-9 to TRBJ2-4; maybe TRBD2 (6 bases). V dropped 4 bases and J dropped 1 base, with 14 bases sitting between them. CDR1 and CDR2 (germline): SEHNR, FQNEAQ (reference sequence). There are 16 residues in the CDR3. This chain's CDR3 is CASSSSGRSAKNIQYF. CDR3 in DNA: TGTGCCAGCAGCTCGTCAGGGAGGTCGGCCAAAAACATTCAGTACTTC.

This clonotype was counted many times. The rearrangement links TRBV18 to TRBJ2-7, with TRBD1 identical over 9 bases. Germline V gives CDR1 KGHSH, CDR2 LQKENI. The CDR3 covers 14 residues. V was clipped by 3 bases and J by 4 bases; unmatched bases: 4. As DNA, the CDR3 is TGTGCCAGCTCACCCGGGACAGGGCTTTACGAGCAGTACTTC. Translation gives CASSPGTGLYEQYF.

This chain uses TRBV9 with TRBJ2-3; D is ambiguous. Trimming stripped 0 bases from V and 2 bases from J, with 13 bases between. Per the germline V gene, CDR1 is SGDLS and CDR2 is YYNGEE. CDR3 size: 16 residues. The CDR3 sequence is CASSVGGGPLTDTQYF. The DNA of the CDR3 is TGTGCCAGCAGCGTAGGAGGCGGACCCCTCACAGATACGCAGTATTTT. Looking up the rest from reference TRBV9 and TRBJ2-3 gives the full variable domain: DSGVTQTPKHLITATGQRVTLRCSPRSGDLSVYWYQQSLDQGLQFLIQYYNGEERAKGNILERFSAQQFPDLHSELNLSSLELGDSALYFCASSVGGGPLTDTQYFGPGTRLTVL.

This clonotype was seen a few times. The rearrangement links TRBV9 to TRBJ2-7, with D hard to call. The germline V and J ends were trimmed by 3 bases and 0 bases, with 10 bases remaining between them. CDR3 length: 14 residues. Germline V CDR1 and CDR2: SGDLS, YYNGEE. The CDR3: CASSDHGGSYEQYF. CDR3 DNA: TGTGCCAGCAGCGACCACGGCGGCTCCTACGAGCAGTACTTC. Based on the CDR3 plus reference TRBV9 and TRBJ2-7, the full variable domain is DSGVTQTPKHLITATGQRVTLRCSPRSGDLSVYWYQQSLDQGLQFLIQYYNGEERAKGNILERFSAQQFPDLHSELNLSSLELGDSALYFCASSDHGGSYEQYFGPGTRLTVT.

The chain has TRBV9 and TRBJ2-1, with 9 bases matching TRBD2. The CDR3 totals 14 residues. Germline assignment: CDR1 SGDLS and CDR2 YYNGEE. J gave up 4 bases and V 4 bases, and 3 bases lay outside the gene matches. CDR3 sequence: CASSFSGGYNEQFF. CDR3 coding DNA: TGTGCCAGCAGCTTTAGCGGGGGTTACAATGAGCAGTTCTTC.

J is TRBJ2-7 and V is TRBV11-2; D possibly corresponds to TRBD1 (6 bases). CDR1 is SGHAT, CDR2 FQNNGV, per germline. There are 14 residues in the CDR3. V lost 5 bases and J 2 bases, leaving 13 bases between the germline ends. The CDR3 region is CASSEATGTYEQYF. CDR3 coding DNA: TGTGCCAGCAGCGAGGCCACAGGGACCTACGAGCAGTACTTC.

The chain joins TRBV5-1 to TRBJ2-5; 9 positions agree with TRBD2. The CDR3 contains 16 residues. Looked up from germline, CDR1 is SGHRS and CDR2 is YFSETQ. V lost 3 bases, J lost 0 bases, and 6 bases stayed unmatched. This CDR3 is CASSWSLAGYQETQYF. CDR3 DNA: TGCGCCAGCAGCTGGTCGCTAGCGGGGTACCAAGAGACCCAGTACTTC.

The chain recombines TRBV29-1 with TRBJ2-1; the D call may be TRBD1 or TRBD2 (6 bases each). Trimming took 7 bases from V and 7 from J, leaving 14 bases between them. The CDR3 sequence is 12 residues long. Germline CDR1 SQVTM, CDR2 ANQGSEA. This chain's CDR3 is CSGGGFLNEQFF. The CDR3, as DNA: TGCAGCGGAGGGGGGTTTTTAAATGAGCAGTTCTTC.

There are many counts of this clonotype. The gene calls are TRBV20-1 and TRBJ2-7; 7 bases match TRBD1. V trimming: 5 bases; J trimming: 0 bases; junction bases outside the gene matches: 7. Germline-derived CDR1 and CDR2 are DFQATT and SNEGSKA (reference sequence). The CDR3 is 14 residues long. The CDR3 DNA sequence: TGCAGTGCTGGGTTAACAGGGGACTCCTACGAGCAGTACTTC. It codes for CSAGLTGDSYEQYF.

The gene calls are TRBV6-2 or TRBV6-3 and TRBJ2-5; 9 bases map to TRBD1. With V trimmed by 8 bases and J by 5 bases, 15 bases remained unmatched. The CDR3 runs to 16 residues. Germline CDR1 is MNHEY and CDR2 is SVGEGT. The CDR3 sequence is CASRYGQGITAETQYF. The CDR3 bases are TGTGCCAGCCGGTACGGACAGGGGATTACGGCGGAGACCCAGTACTTC.

A remark on this clonotype: A much larger clone sits a single nucleotide away, making a read error possible. No conserved phenylalanine or tryptophan is present at the end of the CDR3, so a read error is the likely explanation. The chain recombines TRBV6-2 or TRBV6-3 with TRBJ1-6, with TRBD1 matching over 7 bases. The CDR3 is made up of 16 amino acids. With 6 bases clipped from V and 7 bases from J, the junction kept 12 bases outside the gene matches. Germline-derived CDR1 and CDR2 are MNHEY and SVGEGT. The CDR3 sequence is CASSLLLGQENSPLHL. The CDR3 DNA reads as TGTGCCAGCAGCCTACTACTCGGACAGGAAAATTCACCCCTCCACCTT.

The chain is built from TRBV6-2 or TRBV6-3 and TRBJ2-7; 9 nucleotides align to TRBD2. Germline V lookup: CDR1 MNHEY, CDR2 SVGEGT. Trimming removed 0 bases from V and 3 bases from J; junction bases left unmatched: 6. CDR3 length: 16 amino acids. CDR3 bases: TGTGCCAGCAGTTACTCGGGTCTAGCGGGATTCTACGAGCAGTACTTC. Protein: CASSYSGLAGFYEQYF.

This chain joins TRBV6-2 or TRBV6-3 and TRBJ1-5; 7 positions agree with TRBD1. The germline V gene has CDR1 MNHEY and CDR2 SVGEGT. The CDR3 contains 15 residues. Unmatched junction bases numbered 4, after V lost 1 base and J lost 4 bases. The CDR3 loop is CASSYLGTENQPQHF. In nucleotides, the CDR3 is TGTGCCAGCAGTTACTTAGGGACAGAAAATCAGCCCCAGCATTTT.

The CDR3 here is CASRGFLFEPGELFF. The CDR3 DNA follows: TGTGCCAGCAGGGGCTTTTTATTCGAACCCGGGGAGCTGTTTTTT. The V call is TRBV7-2, the J call TRBJ2-2, with D uncertain. This CDR3 is built from 15 residues. Looked up from germline, CDR1 is SGHTA and CDR2 is FQGNSA. V was shortened by 6 bases and J by 6 bases, with 17 bases between the two germline ends.

This clonotype has just a few counts. The chain employs TRBV7-2 and TRBJ2-5; TRBD1 is a possible D gene (6 bases). The V gene's germline CDR1 is SGHTA and CDR2 FQGNSA. Deletions cut 3 bases from V and 0 bases from J, with 8 bases between. The CDR3 contains 14 residues. The CDR3 DNA sequence: TGTGCCAGCAGCTTCCGGGACAACCAAGAGACCCAGTACTTC. Its translation is CASSFRDNQETQYF.

CDR3 sequence reads: CASSFVVGRARTTDTQYF. DNA of the CDR3: TGTGCCAGCAGCTTCGTCGTGGGGAGGGCCCGGACAACAGATACGCAGTATTTT. The rearrangement uses TRBV7-2 and TRBJ2-3, with TRBD2 matching 7 bases. Germline CDR1 SGHTA, CDR2 FQGNSA. There are 18 residues in the CDR3. The trim removed 3 bases at V and 3 bases at J, leaving 15 bases unmatched.

V gene TRBV25-1 combines with J gene TRBJ2-7, with D perhaps given as TRBD1 or TRBD2 (5 bases each). This CDR3 is 11 amino acids long. V shed 4 bases and J shed 6 bases, with 7 bases lying between them. Germline V gene lookup returns CDR1 MGHDK and CDR2 SYGVNS. For the CDR3, the DNA is TGTGCCAGCAGTGCGGGGCCCGAGCAGTACTTC. Amino acids: CASSAGPEQYF.